These 8 T cell receptor beta chains were sequenced from one sample in a study of CD8 T cells in ankylosing spondylitis. TCRdb fed the 5' RACE reads into MiXCR, producing one record per CDR3 protein. This sample carries around 770,000 distinct CDR3 sequences, about 20% of them seen once, and the ten largest clones take under 20%. Study-level points and caveats: Within ankylosing spondylitis blood, a TCR beta motif made up of seven or eight highly homologous variants appeared to be characteristic.

These TCRs are of unknown antigen specificity. Sequenced material: blood, either unsorted or a sorted T cell fraction (not recorded which). These receptors were collected from a male donor with ankylosing spondylitis.

The chain couples TRBV29-1 to TRBJ2-7; 8 bases match TRBD2. Germline CDR1 and CDR2: SQVTM and ANQGSEA. The length of the CDR3 is 14 residues. J was trimmed by 1 base and V by 7 bases; bases with no gene match: 9. In nucleotides, the CDR3 is TGCAGCGCCTCGACTAGCGCCTCTTCCTACGAGCAGTACTTC. It encodes CSASTSASSYEQYF.

The chain uses TRBV7-9 and TRBJ1-5; D remains unclear. The length of the CDR3 is 15 residues. The V gene lost 1 base and the J gene lost 2 bases, with 9 bases spanning the gap. In germline, CDR1 is SEHNR, CDR2 FQNEAQ (reference sequence). CDR3 loop: CASSLGWNGNQPQHF. CDR3 nucleotide sequence: TGTGCCAGCAGCTTAGGGTGGAATGGCAATCAGCCCCAGCATTTT. Looking up the rest from reference TRBV7-9 and TRBJ1-5 gives the full variable domain: DTGVSQNPRHKITKRGQNVTFRCDPISEHNRLYWYRQTLGQGPEFLTYFQNEAQLEKSRLLSDRFSAERPKGSFSTLEIQRTEQGDSAMYLCASSLGWNGNQPQHFGDGTRLSIL.

This clonotype turned up a few times. V gene TRBV28 combines with J gene TRBJ2-7; perhaps TRBD1 as D (6 bases). The CDR3 sequence is 19 residues long. Germline CDR1 reads MDHEN; CDR2 reads SYDVKM. The V end lost 3 bases, the J end lost 3 bases, and 27 bases lay between the germline ends. This chain's CDR3 is CASSFSPFYPFRTDYEQYF. As DNA, the CDR3 is TGTGCCAGCAGTTTCTCTCCGTTCTACCCCTTTCGGACAGACTACGAGCAGTACTTC.

The chain is built from TRBV3-1 and TRBJ2-2; TRBD2 aligns across 10 bases. V gave up 1 base and J gave up 6 bases; unmatched junction bases: 5. CDR3 length: 16 amino acids. Germline lookup yields CDR1 LGHDT and CDR2 YNNKEL (reference sequence). In DNA form, the CDR3 reads TGTGCCAGCAGCCAAGGTGTTCTAGCGGGGGCCGGGGAGCTGTTTTTT. Translating gives CASSQGVLAGAGELFF. Combining the CDR3 with reference TRBV3-1 and TRBJ2-2 gives the whole variable domain DTAVSQTPKYLVTQMGNDKSIKCEQNLGHDTMYWYKQDSKKFLKIMFSYNNKELIINETVPNRFSPKSPDKAHLNLHINSLELGDSAVYFCASSQGVLAGAGELFFGEGSRLTVL.

This clonotype appeared a few times. The chain combines TRBV5-1 with TRBJ2-7, with D tentatively TRBD2 (6 bases). Germline values: CDR1 SGHRS, CDR2 YFSETQ. The ends were cut back, 0 bases at V and 0 bases at J, with 13 bases in the middle. The CDR3 covers 16 residues. This CDR3 is CASSLEIGGYSYEQYF. CDR3 sequence (DNA): TGCGCCAGCAGCTTGGAGATCGGGGGATACTCCTACGAGCAGTACTTC.

This chain uses TRBV12-3 or TRBV12-4 with TRBJ1-2; 9 nucleotides align to TRBD1. This CDR3 has 15 residues. V gave up 2 bases and J gave up 4 bases; unmatched junction bases: 5. The CDR3 region is CASSLSPDRGYGYTF. The DNA for the CDR3 is TGTGCCAGCAGTTTATCCCCGGACAGGGGCTATGGCTACACCTTC.

This chain links TRBV20-1 with TRBJ2-7; D assignment may be TRBD1 or TRBD2 (5 bases each). This CDR3 spans 12 amino acids. Germline V gene lookup returns CDR1 DFQATT and CDR2 SNEGSKA (reference sequence). Trimming left V 5 bases short and J 5 bases short, with 13 bases between. Written as DNA, the CDR3 is TGCAGTGCTCAGCAGGGAGAGGACGAGCAGTACTTC. Its protein product is CSAQQGEDEQYF.

This clonotype has a handful of counts. The chain links TRBV12-3 or TRBV12-4 to TRBJ2-3; D may be TRBD1 or TRBD2 (5 bases each). V was shortened by 2 bases and J by 0 bases, with 18 bases between the two germline ends. The CDR3 runs to 18 residues. CDR3 coding DNA: TGTGCCAGCAGTTTACGGGACGGCCCACCTACTAGCACAGATACGCAGTATTTT. Encoded protein: CASSLRDGPPTSTDTQYF.